Listed below are T cell receptor beta chains from one sample, sequenced in a study of PD-1 blockade in classical Hodgkin lymphoma. Only in-frame clones appear in the TCRdb table, and some are missing; sequencing was by immunoSEQ multiplex PCR. This sample has 1,500 to 2,000 clones, with about 85% found just once. The specimen was CD4+ T cells from blood, collected before the fourth cycle of nivolumab. These receptors all come from a human donor with classical Hodgkin lymphoma. Both conserved end residues are part of each CDR3. The order of the fields is CDR3 DNA, CDR3 protein, clone size, D gene, CDR3 length, J gene, V gene. A D gene is named only where the DNA matches it firmly. Part of the rows lack a size; the others show once, few, many or a class for expanded clones.

TGTGCCATCAGTGAGAAGGTCGGCCCTACCACTAACTATGGCTACACCTTC	CAISEKVGPTTNYGYTF	.	.	17	TRBJ1-2	TRBV10-3
TGTGCCAGCAGCCCCGAGGGGCGACCCAATCAGCCCCAGCATTTT	CASSPEGRPNQPQHF	.	.	15	TRBJ1-5	TRBV6-5
TGTGCCAGCAGCTTGGGTAAAAGGGGGCTAAGTTGGTCCTACGAGCAGTACTTC	CASSLGKRGLSWSYEQYF	.	TRBD1	18	TRBJ2-7	TRBV7-9
TGTGCCAGCAGTTTTACCGGGGGTGGGTATGGCTACACCTTC	CASSFTGGGYGYTF	.	.	14	TRBJ1-2	TRBV2
TGTGCCAGCAGTCCCCGATTTGGCACCGGGGAGCTGTTTTTT	CASSPRFGTGELFF	.	.	14	TRBJ2-2	TRBV6-1
TGTGCCAGCAGCCGTCGGACAGGGGCCGAAAAACTGTTTTTT	CASSRRTGAEKLFF	few	TRBD1	14	TRBJ1-4	TRBV7-9
TGTGCCAGCAGTCCGGACAGGGGATCCTACGAGCAGTACTTC	CASSPDRGSYEQYF	.	TRBD1	14	TRBJ2-7	TRBV7-2
TGCAGCGTTGTATGGCGGGAGTGGACCGGGGAGCTGTTTTTT	CSVVWREWTGELFF	.	TRBD2	14	TRBJ2-2	TRBV29-1
TGTGCCAGCAGCTTAGGATGGGTTGGGGACAGGGACAATGAGCAGTTCTTC	CASSLGWVGDRDNEQFF	once	TRBD1	17	TRBJ2-1	TRBV11-2
TGTGCCAGCAGTTACTCGACAGAAACCCAGTACTTC	CASSYSTETQYF	.	.	12	TRBJ2-5	TRBV6-6
TGCAGCGTTGGATCCTCTTCTACAGGGGCCCGTACATCTGGGGCCAACGTCCTGACTTTC	CSVGSSSTGARTSGANVLTF	few	TRBD1	20	TRBJ2-6	TRBV29-1